The clone carrying this TCR beta chain has just one count. The germline V gene encodes CDR1 SGHRS and CDR2 YFSETQ. The CDR3 sequence is 16 residues long. J gave up 7 bases and V 3 bases, and 11 bases lay outside the gene matches. The data were taken from a study of blood T cell repertoires in COVID-19. Background on the study: Some COVID-19 samples were acute and others convalescent; all came from the United States, Italy and Spain. T cells, B-cell-depleted T cells, or PBMCs provided the cDNA or gDNA that served as material.

In the original workflow: By means of reference gene primer amplification, nucleated cell counts were estimated. Assay used: immunoSEQ multiplex PCR; TCRdb lists only in-frame clones, some missing. V, J and clone size are those of that table, while D and trimming were read from the DNA. In the table there are about 40,000 clones, about 77% of which are singletons. The sequence was collected from a woman aged 70-85 years with acute or convalescent COVID-19. The sample consisted of peripheral blood. V gene TRBV5-1 combines with J gene TRBJ2-3, with 10 bases identical to TRBD2. CDR3: CASSSQRGGNVNTQYF. The DNA of the CDR3 is TGCGCCAGCAGCTCCCAGCGGGGGGGTAATGTGAATACGCAGTATTTT.